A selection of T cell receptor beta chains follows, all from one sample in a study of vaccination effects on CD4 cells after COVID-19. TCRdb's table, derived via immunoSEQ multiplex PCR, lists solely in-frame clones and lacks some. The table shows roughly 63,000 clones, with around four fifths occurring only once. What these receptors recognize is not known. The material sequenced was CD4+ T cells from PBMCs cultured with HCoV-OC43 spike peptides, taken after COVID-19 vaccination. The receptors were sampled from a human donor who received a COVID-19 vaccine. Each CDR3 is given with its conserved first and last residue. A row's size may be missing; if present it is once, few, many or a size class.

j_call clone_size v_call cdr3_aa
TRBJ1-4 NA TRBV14 CASSRQGGEKLFF
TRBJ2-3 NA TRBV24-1 CATSPLGLTQYF
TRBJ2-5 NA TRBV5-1 CASSSSEETQYF
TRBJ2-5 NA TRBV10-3 CAISEGTDQETQYF
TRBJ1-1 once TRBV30 CAWSGTVMNTEAFF
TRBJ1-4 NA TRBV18 CASSPRLEGEKLFF
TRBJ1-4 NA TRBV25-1 CASRGQGHEKLFF
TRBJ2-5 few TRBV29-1 CSVVRQGETQYF
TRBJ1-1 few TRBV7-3 CASSLRGATEAFF
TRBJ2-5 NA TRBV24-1 CATSDPPGETQYF
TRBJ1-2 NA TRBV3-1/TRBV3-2 CASSFLGAGVKGYTF
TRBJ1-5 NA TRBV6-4 CASSDRGGNQPQHF
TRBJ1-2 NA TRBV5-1 CASSAGPNYGYTF
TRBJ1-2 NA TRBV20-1 CSASEAGNYGYTF
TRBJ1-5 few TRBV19 CASSLQQGAYQPQHF
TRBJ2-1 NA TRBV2 CASIPGQGKGEQFF
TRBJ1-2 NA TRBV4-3 CASSQESGTGVGGYTF